The source of this T cell receptor beta chain is a study of blood T cell repertoires in COVID-19. Repertoires were generated with immunoSEQ multiplex PCR, while TCRdb's copy carries only in-frame clones and drops some. In the table there are some 290,000 clones, roughly 90% of which are singletons. Followed longitudinally, the Seattle patients had been enrolled during active infection. V was trimmed by 4 bases and J by 2 bases, leaving 17 bases between them. The CDR3 contains 15 residues. From germline, CDR1 is SQVTM and CDR2 ANQGSEA. The chain links TRBV29-1 to TRBJ1-2; D ambiguous. The source of this sequence is a woman in her thirties with COVID-19, enrolled during active disease. The source material was peripheral blood. CDR3 protein: CSVGWRPPLNYGYTF. The DNA of the CDR3 is TGCAGCGTTGGCTGGCGGCCGCCATTAAACTATGGCTACACCTTC.